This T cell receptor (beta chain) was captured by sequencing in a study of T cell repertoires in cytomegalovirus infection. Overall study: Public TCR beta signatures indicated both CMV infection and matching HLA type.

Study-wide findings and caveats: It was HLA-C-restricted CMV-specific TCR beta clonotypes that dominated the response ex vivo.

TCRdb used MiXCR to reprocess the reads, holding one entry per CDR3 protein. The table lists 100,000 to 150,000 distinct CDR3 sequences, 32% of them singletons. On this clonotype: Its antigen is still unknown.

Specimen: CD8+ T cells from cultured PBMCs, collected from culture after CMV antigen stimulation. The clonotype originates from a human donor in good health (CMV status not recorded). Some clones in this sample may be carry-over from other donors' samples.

CDR3 bases: TGTGCCAGTGCGGTTTCCCGGGACAGGGATCGGGACTATGGCTACACCTTC. Translation gives CASAVSRDRDRDYGYTF. The chain uses TRBV2 and TRBJ1-2; 9 nucleotides agree with TRBD1. Germline CDR1 SNHLY, CDR2 FYNNEI. The CDR3 spans 17 residues. The trim removed 9 bases at V and 3 bases at J, leaving 17 bases unmatched.